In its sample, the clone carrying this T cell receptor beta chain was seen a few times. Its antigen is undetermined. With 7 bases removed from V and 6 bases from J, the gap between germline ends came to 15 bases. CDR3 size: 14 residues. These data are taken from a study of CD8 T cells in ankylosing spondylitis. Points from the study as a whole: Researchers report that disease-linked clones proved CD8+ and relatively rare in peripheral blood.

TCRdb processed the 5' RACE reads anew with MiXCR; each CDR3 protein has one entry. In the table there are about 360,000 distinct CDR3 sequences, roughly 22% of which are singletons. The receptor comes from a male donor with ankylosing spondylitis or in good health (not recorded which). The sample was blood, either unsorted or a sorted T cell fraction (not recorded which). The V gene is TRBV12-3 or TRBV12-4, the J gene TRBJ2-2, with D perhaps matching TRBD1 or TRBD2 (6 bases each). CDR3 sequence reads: CASIWGDISGELFF. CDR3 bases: TGTGCCAGCATTTGGGGGGACATTTCCGGGGAGCTGTTTTTT.